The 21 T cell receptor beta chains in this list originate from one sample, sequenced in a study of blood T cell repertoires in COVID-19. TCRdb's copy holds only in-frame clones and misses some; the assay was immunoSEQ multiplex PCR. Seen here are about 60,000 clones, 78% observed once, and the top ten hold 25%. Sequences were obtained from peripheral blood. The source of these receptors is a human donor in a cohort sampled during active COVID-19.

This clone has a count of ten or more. The CDR3 DNA is TGTGCCAGCAGCTTGATTAGTAGCTCAACCCAGTACTTC. Translation gives CASSLISSSTQYF. The V call is TRBV5-6, the J call TRBJ2-5, with D unclear. The CDR3 extends over 13 amino acids. Trimming left V 1 base short and J 8 bases short, with 12 bases between. Per the germline V gene, CDR1 is SGHDT and CDR2 is YYEEEE.

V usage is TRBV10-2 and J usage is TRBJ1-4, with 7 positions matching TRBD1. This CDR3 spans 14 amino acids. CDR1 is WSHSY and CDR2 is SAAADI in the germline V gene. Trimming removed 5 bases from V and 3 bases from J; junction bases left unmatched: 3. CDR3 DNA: TGCGCCAGCAGTCAAACAGGGGCTAATGAAAAACTGTTTTTT. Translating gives CASSQTGANEKLFF.

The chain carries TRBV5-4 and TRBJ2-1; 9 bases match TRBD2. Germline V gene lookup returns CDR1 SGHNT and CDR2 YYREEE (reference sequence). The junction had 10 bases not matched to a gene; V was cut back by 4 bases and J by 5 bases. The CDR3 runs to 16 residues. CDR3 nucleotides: TGTGCCAGCAGCACCTCCGGGACTAGCCTAAACAATGAGCAGTTCTTC. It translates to CASSTSGTSLNNEQFF. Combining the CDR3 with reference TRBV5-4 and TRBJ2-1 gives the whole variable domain ETGVTQSPTHLIKTRGQQVTLRCSSQSGHNTVSWYQQALGQGPQFIFQYYREEENGRGNFPPRFSGLQFPNYSSELNVNALELDDSALYLCASSTSGTSLNNEQFFGPGTRLTVL.

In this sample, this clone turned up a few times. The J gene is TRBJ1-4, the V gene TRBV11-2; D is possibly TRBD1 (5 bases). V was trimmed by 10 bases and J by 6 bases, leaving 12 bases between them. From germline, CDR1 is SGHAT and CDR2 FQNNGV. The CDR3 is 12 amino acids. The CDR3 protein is CATSDIDEKLFF. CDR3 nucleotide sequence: TGTGCCACCTCGGACATCGATGAAAAACTGTTTTTT.

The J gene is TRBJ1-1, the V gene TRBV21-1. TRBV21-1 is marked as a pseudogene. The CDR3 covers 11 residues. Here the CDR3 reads CASSNSREAFF. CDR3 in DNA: TGTGCCAGCAGCAATTCCCGTGAAGCTTTCTTT.

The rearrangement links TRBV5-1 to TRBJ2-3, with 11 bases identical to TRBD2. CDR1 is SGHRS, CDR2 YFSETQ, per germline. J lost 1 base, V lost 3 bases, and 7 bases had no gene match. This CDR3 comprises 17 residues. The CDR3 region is CASSSIPTSGGTDTQYF. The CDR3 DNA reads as TGCGCCAGCAGCTCGATACCGACTAGCGGGGGCACAGATACGCAGTATTTT.

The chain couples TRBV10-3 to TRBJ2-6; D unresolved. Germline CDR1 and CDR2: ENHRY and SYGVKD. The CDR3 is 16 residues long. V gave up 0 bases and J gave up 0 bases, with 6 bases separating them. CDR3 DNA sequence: TGTGCCATCAGTGAGTCGCAGCGCTCTGGGGCCAACGTCCTGACTTTC. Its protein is CAISESQRSGANVLTF.

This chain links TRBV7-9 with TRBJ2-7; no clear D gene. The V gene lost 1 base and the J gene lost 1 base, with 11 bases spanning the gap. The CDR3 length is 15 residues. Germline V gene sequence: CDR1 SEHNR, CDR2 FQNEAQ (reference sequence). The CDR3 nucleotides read TGTGCCAGCAGCTTAGATCAGTTTTCATCCTACGAGCAGTACTTC. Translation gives CASSLDQFSSYEQYF.

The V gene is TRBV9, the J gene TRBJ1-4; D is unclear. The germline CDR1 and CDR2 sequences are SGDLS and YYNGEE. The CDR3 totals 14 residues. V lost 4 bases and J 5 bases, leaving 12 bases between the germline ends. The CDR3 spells CASSKTDWNEKLFF. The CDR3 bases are TGTGCCAGCAGCAAGACGGACTGGAATGAAAAACTGTTTTTT.

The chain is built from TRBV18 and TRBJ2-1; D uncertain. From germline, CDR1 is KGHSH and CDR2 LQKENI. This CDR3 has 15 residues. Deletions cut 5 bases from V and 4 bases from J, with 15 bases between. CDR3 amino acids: CASSEQTIGYNEQFF. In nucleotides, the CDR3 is TGTGCCAGCTCAGAACAGACGATAGGATACAATGAGCAGTTCTTC.

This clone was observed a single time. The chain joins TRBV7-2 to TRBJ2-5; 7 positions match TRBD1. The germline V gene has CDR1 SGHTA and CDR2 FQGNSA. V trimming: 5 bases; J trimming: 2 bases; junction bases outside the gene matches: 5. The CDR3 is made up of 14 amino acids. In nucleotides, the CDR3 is TGTGCCAGCAGCCTATCACAGGGGCAAGAGACCCAGTACTTC. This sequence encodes CASSLSQGQETQYF.

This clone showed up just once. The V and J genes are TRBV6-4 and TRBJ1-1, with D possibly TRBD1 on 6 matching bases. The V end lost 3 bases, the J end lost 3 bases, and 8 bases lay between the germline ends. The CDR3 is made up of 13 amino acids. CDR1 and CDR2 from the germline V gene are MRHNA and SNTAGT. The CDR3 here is CASSEGAHTEAFF. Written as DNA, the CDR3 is TGTGCCAGCAGTGAGGGGGCCCACACTGAAGCTTTCTTT.

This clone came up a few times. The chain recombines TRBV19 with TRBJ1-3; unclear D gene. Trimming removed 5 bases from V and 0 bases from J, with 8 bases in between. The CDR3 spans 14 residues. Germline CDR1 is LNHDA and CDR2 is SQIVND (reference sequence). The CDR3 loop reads CASSPRFSGNTIYF. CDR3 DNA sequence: TGTGCCAGTAGTCCCCGTTTCTCTGGAAACACCATATATTTT.

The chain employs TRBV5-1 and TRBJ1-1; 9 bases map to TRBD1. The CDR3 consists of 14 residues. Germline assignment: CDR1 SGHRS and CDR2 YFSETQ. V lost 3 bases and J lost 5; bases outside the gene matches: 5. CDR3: CASSSQGARTEAFF. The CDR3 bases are TGCGCCAGCAGCTCACAGGGGGCGCGGACTGAAGCTTTCTTT.

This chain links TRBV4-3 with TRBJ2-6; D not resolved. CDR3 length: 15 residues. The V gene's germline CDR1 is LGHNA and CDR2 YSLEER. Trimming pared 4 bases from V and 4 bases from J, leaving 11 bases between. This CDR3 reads CASSPSPGGANVLTF. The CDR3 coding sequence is TGCGCCAGCAGCCCCAGCCCCGGGGGGGCCAACGTCCTGACTTTC.

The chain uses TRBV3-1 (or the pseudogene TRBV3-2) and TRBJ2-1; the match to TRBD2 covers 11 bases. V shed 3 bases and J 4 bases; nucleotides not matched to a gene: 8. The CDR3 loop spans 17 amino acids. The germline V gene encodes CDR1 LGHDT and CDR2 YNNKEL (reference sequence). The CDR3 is CASSQEGRTSGYNEQFF. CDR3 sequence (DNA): TGTGCCAGCAGCCAGGAGGGTCGGACTAGCGGGTACAATGAGCAGTTCTTC.

The CDR3 coding sequence is TGTGCCAGCTCACCACAACAGGGGAACACTGAAGCTTTCTTT. Its protein product is CASSPQQGNTEAFF. The chain links TRBV18 to TRBJ1-1, with D perhaps TRBD1 (6 bases). The CDR3 has 14 amino acids. Per germline, CDR1 KGHSH and CDR2 LQKENI. Trimming took 1 base from V and 1 from J, leaving 7 bases between them.

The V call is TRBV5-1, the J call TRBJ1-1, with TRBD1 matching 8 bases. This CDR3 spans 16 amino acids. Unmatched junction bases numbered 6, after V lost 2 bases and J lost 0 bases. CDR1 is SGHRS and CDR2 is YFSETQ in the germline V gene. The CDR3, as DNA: TGCGCCAGCAGCTTACAGGGGGGGTCTATGAACACTGAAGCTTTCTTT. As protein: CASSLQGGSMNTEAFF.

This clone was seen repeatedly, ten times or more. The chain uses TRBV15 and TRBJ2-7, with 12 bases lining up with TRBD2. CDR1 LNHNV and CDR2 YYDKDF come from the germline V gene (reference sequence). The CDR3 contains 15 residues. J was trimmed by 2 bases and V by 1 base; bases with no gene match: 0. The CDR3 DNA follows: TGTGCCACCAGCAGAGGACTAGCGGGAGCCTACGAGCAGTACTTC. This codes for CATSRGLAGAYEQYF.

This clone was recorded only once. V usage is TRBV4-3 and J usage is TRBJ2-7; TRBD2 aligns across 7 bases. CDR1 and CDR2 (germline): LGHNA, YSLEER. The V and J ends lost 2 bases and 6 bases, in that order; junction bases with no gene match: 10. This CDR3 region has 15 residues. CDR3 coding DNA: TGCGCCAGCAGCCAAACCCGAGGGGACTACTCCGAGCAGTACTTC. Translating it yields CASSQTRGDYSEQYF.

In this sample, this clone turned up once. CDR3 sequence (DNA): TGTGCCAGCAGCTCAGGGACTACCTTCATGAACACTGAAGCTTTCTTT. Amino acids: CASSSGTTFMNTEAFF. The chain carries TRBV7-8 and TRBJ1-1; D might be TRBD1 (5 bases). This CDR3 contains 16 residues. Germline values: CDR1 SGHVS, CDR2 FQNEAQ. V lost 4 bases and J 0 bases, leaving 15 bases between the germline ends. The variable domain in full, with the rest retrieved from reference TRBV7-8 and TRBJ1-1, is GAGVSQSPRYKVAKRGQDVALRCDPISGHVSLFWYQQALGQGPEFLTYFQNEAQLDKSGLPSDRFFAERPEGSVSTLKIQRTQQEDSAVYLCASSSGTTFMNTEAFFGQGTRLTVV.